These T cell receptor beta chains were read from a single sample in a study of shared clonotypes between healthy human individuals. Sequencing used immunoSEQ multiplex PCR; TCRdb keeps in-frame clones, though not all of them. The table records nearly 1 million clones, 76% of them present only once. Material for sequencing was memory CD4+ T cells sorted from blood. These receptors all stem from a man between 18 and 29 years old in good health. Each CDR3 is given with its conserved first and last residue. The order of the fields is J gene, D gene, V gene, clone size, CDR3 DNA, CDR3 protein. A D gene is named only where the DNA matches it firmly. The listing skips clone size in some rows; elsewhere it reads once, few, many or a size class.

j_gene: TRBJ1-2; d_gene: NA; v_gene: TRBV30; abundance: NA; CDR3nt: TGTGCCTGGAGTGTGCCTAACTATGGCTACACCTTC; CDR3aa: CAWSVPNYGYTF
j_gene: TRBJ2-1; d_gene: NA; v_gene: TRBV20-1; abundance: few; CDR3nt: TGCAGTGCTAGGAGGGATGAGCAGTTCTTC; CDR3aa: CSARRDEQFF
j_gene: TRBJ2-3; d_gene: NA; v_gene: TRBV7-6; abundance: NA; CDR3nt: TGTGCCAGCAGCTCGGGGTTGGGGGATACGCAGTATTTT; CDR3aa: CASSSGLGDTQYF
j_gene: TRBJ1-6; d_gene: NA; v_gene: TRBV19; abundance: NA; CDR3nt: TGTGCCAGTAGGACCGTAGACAGCTCCTATAATTCACCCCTCCACTTT; CDR3aa: CASRTVDSSYNSPLHF
j_gene: TRBJ2-2; d_gene: NA; v_gene: TRBV6-6; abundance: few; CDR3nt: TGTGCCAGCAGTTACTCGGTGGGCGGGGCCGGGGAGCTGTTTTTT; CDR3aa: CASSYSVGGAGELFF
j_gene: TRBJ1-4; d_gene: NA; v_gene: TRBV2; abundance: few; CDR3nt: TGTGCCAGCAGGAGGGCAGAATCCAAGGAACTGTTTTTT; CDR3aa: CASRRAESKELFF
j_gene: TRBJ2-1; d_gene: TRBD2; v_gene: TRBV7-9; abundance: NA; CDR3nt: TGTGCCAGCACCGAGGCGGGGGGGCCTGATGAGCAGTTCTTC; CDR3aa: CASTEAGGPDEQFF
j_gene: TRBJ2-7; d_gene: NA; v_gene: TRBV7-9; abundance: NA; CDR3nt: TGTGCCAGCAGCTTAGGCGCCGCCTCCTACGAGCAGTACTTC; CDR3aa: CASSLGAASYEQYF
j_gene: TRBJ1-2; d_gene: TRBD1; v_gene: TRBV9; abundance: few; CDR3nt: TGTGCCAGCAACTGGCAGGGGGGAAACTATGGCTACACCTTC; CDR3aa: CASNWQGGNYGYTF
j_gene: TRBJ1-1; d_gene: NA; v_gene: TRBV11-2; abundance: NA; CDR3nt: TGTGCCAGCAGCACCGGACAGCGAAACACTGAAGCTTTCTTT; CDR3aa: CASSTGQRNTEAFF
j_gene: TRBJ1-4; d_gene: NA; v_gene: TRBV18; abundance: NA; CDR3nt: TGTGCCAGCTCACCCAGGAAACAGGATAATGAAAAACTGTTTTTT; CDR3aa: CASSPRKQDNEKLFF
j_gene: TRBJ2-2; d_gene: NA; v_gene: TRBV6-5; abundance: NA; CDR3nt: TGTGCCAGCGGTGCCAGGGTTAACGGGGAGCTGTTTTTT; CDR3aa: CASGARVNGELFF
j_gene: TRBJ1-5; d_gene: NA; v_gene: TRBV19; abundance: NA; CDR3nt: TGTGCCAGTAGCCCGGGGGAGAGGAGCAATCAGCCCCAGCATTTT; CDR3aa: CASSPGERSNQPQHF
j_gene: TRBJ2-7; d_gene: NA; v_gene: TRBV9; abundance: NA; CDR3nt: TGTGCCAGCAGCGTAGCCAGCGGACAGCAATACGAGCAGTACTTC; CDR3aa: CASSVASGQQYEQYF
j_gene: TRBJ1-1; d_gene: TRBD1; v_gene: TRBV29-1; abundance: NA; CDR3nt: TGCAGCGTCCTAGACAGGGGGAGGGCTTCAGAAGCTTTCTTT; CDR3aa: CSVLDRGRASEAFF
j_gene: TRBJ2-1; d_gene: NA; v_gene: TRBV4-3; abundance: NA; CDR3nt: TGCGCCAGCAGCCAAGATCTGGGGGCGGGGTTCAATGAGCAGTTCTTC; CDR3aa: CASSQDLGAGFNEQFF
j_gene: TRBJ2-5; d_gene: NA; v_gene: TRBV15; abundance: few; CDR3nt: TGTGCCACCAGCAGAGACAGGTTCGTGGAGACCCAGTACTTC; CDR3aa: CATSRDRFVETQYF
j_gene: TRBJ2-7; d_gene: NA; v_gene: TRBV5-4; abundance: NA; CDR3nt: TGTGCCAGCAGCTATGACAGGCAGTTGCAGTACTTC; CDR3aa: CASSYDRQLQYF
j_gene: TRBJ2-3; d_gene: NA; v_gene: TRBV6-1; abundance: NA; CDR3nt: TGTGCCAGCAGCCTTAGAGGGGGAAGCACAGATACGCAGTATTTT; CDR3aa: CASSLRGGSTDTQYF
j_gene: TRBJ2-3; d_gene: TRBD2; v_gene: TRBV19; abundance: NA; CDR3nt: TGTGCCAGTAGTTTCGGACTAGCGGGGGGCACAGATACGCAGTATTTT; CDR3aa: CASSFGLAGGTDTQYF
j_gene: TRBJ1-2; d_gene: NA; v_gene: TRBV19; abundance: NA; CDR3nt: TGTGCCAGTAGTATAAGTCTGGTCGGTAACTATGGCTACACCTTC; CDR3aa: CASSISLVGNYGYTF
j_gene: TRBJ1-6; d_gene: TRBD1; v_gene: TRBV18; abundance: NA; CDR3nt: TGTGCCAGCTCACCGGTCGGGACAGGGATTAATTCACCCCTCCACTTT; CDR3aa: CASSPVGTGINSPLHF
j_gene: TRBJ2-3; d_gene: NA; v_gene: TRBV12-5; abundance: NA; CDR3nt: TGTGCTAGTGTCCACCTCGTGGGTCAGGGAACAGATACGCAGTATTTT; CDR3aa: CASVHLVGQGTDTQYF
j_gene: TRBJ1-2; d_gene: NA; v_gene: TRBV4-1; abundance: NA; CDR3nt: TGCGCCAGCAGCCAAGCTTTAGCTAACTATGGCTACACCTTC; CDR3aa: CASSQALANYGYTF
j_gene: TRBJ2-2; d_gene: NA; v_gene: TRBV7-2; abundance: once; CDR3nt: TGTGCCAGCAGCACTCCGGGACTTATGTTCGGGGAGCTGTTTTTT; CDR3aa: CASSTPGLMFGELFF
j_gene: TRBJ2-3; d_gene: NA; v_gene: TRBV11-1; abundance: few; CDR3nt: TGTGCCAGCAGCTCTTTCCCAGATACGCAGTATTTT; CDR3aa: CASSSFPDTQYF
j_gene: TRBJ2-3; d_gene: NA; v_gene: TRBV5-1; abundance: NA; CDR3nt: TGCGCCAGCAGCCAGAGAGATACGCAGTATTTT; CDR3aa: CASSQRDTQYF
j_gene: TRBJ2-1; d_gene: NA; v_gene: TRBV2; abundance: NA; CDR3nt: TGTGCCAGCAGTGAAAAATTTGGAAATGAGCAGTTCTTC; CDR3aa: CASSEKFGNEQFF
j_gene: TRBJ2-1; d_gene: NA; v_gene: TRBV2; abundance: once; CDR3nt: TGTGCCAGCAGTCTACGGACAACTTACAATGAGCAGTTCTTC; CDR3aa: CASSLRTTYNEQFF
j_gene: TRBJ2-1; d_gene: TRBD1; v_gene: TRBV5-5; abundance: NA; CDR3nt: TGTGCCAGCAGCCCTGGACAGGGGTACTACAATGAGCAGTTCTTC; CDR3aa: CASSPGQGYYNEQFF
j_gene: TRBJ1-4; d_gene: TRBD1; v_gene: TRBV7-9; abundance: NA; CDR3nt: TGTGCCAGCAGCTTAGCGATGCAGGGGGATGAAAAACTGTTTTTT; CDR3aa: CASSLAMQGDEKLFF
j_gene: TRBJ1-2; d_gene: TRBD1; v_gene: TRBV2; abundance: once; CDR3nt: TGTGCCAGCATTCGGACAGGGGGCGGCTACACCTTC; CDR3aa: CASIRTGGGYTF
j_gene: TRBJ1-5; d_gene: NA; v_gene: TRBV28; abundance: few; CDR3nt: TGTGCCAGCACCCGGGTGCAGGGCGTTGGGTATAGCAATCAGCCCCAGCATTTT; CDR3aa: CASTRVQGVGYSNQPQHF
j_gene: TRBJ2-1; d_gene: TRBD2; v_gene: TRBV5-6; abundance: NA; CDR3nt: TGTGCCAGCAGCCCCGACCCGGGGGGGGTCTGGGAGCAGTTCTTC; CDR3aa: CASSPDPGGVWEQFF
j_gene: TRBJ2-7; d_gene: NA; v_gene: TRBV6-6; abundance: NA; CDR3nt: TGTGCCAGCAGTTACTCCGACTTAGAGCAGTACTTC; CDR3aa: CASSYSDLEQYF
j_gene: TRBJ2-7; d_gene: TRBD2; v_gene: TRBV5-1; abundance: NA; CDR3nt: TGCGCCAGCAGCTCCCGGACTAGCGGGGAGAATCCCTACGAGCAGTACTTC; CDR3aa: CASSSRTSGENPYEQYF
j_gene: TRBJ2-2; d_gene: NA; v_gene: TRBV18; abundance: NA; CDR3nt: TGTGCCAGCTCAGGCACGGGGCTCACCGGGGAGCTGTTTTTT; CDR3aa: CASSGTGLTGELFF
j_gene: TRBJ2-7; d_gene: NA; v_gene: TRBV9; abundance: few; CDR3nt: TGTGCCAGCAGCGTAGGATTAGGAGCCTACGAGCAGTACTTC; CDR3aa: CASSVGLGAYEQYF
j_gene: TRBJ1-5; d_gene: TRBD1; v_gene: TRBV18; abundance: few; CDR3nt: TGTGCCAGCTCTCCGGACAGGGGTGGGAATCAGCCCCAGCATTTT; CDR3aa: CASSPDRGGNQPQHF
j_gene: TRBJ2-1; d_gene: NA; v_gene: TRBV5-8; abundance: NA; CDR3nt: TGTGCCAGCAGCCCGGGGGCCCGGGGAGATGAGCAGTTCTTC; CDR3aa: CASSPGARGDEQFF
j_gene: TRBJ2-3; d_gene: NA; v_gene: TRBV6-6; abundance: NA; CDR3nt: TGTGCCAGCAGTTACTCGGCAGGAATGGGAGATACGCAGTATTTT; CDR3aa: CASSYSAGMGDTQYF
j_gene: TRBJ1-1; d_gene: NA; v_gene: TRBV7-9; abundance: few; CDR3nt: TGTGCCAGCAGTGAGACCGTCCAAGGGACTGAAGCTTTCTTT; CDR3aa: CASSETVQGTEAFF
j_gene: TRBJ1-2; d_gene: NA; v_gene: TRBV19; abundance: NA; CDR3nt: TGTGCCAGTAGTACGACAGTCGAGGCTTCAGGCTACACCTTC; CDR3aa: CASSTTVEASGYTF
j_gene: TRBJ1-1; d_gene: NA; v_gene: TRBV6-5; abundance: NA; CDR3nt: TGTGCCAGCAGTACGAGGACTGAAGCTTTCTTT; CDR3aa: CASSTRTEAFF
j_gene: TRBJ2-1; d_gene: NA; v_gene: TRBV12-5; abundance: NA; CDR3nt: TGTGCTAGTGGTCTACAGCTCTACGAGCAGTTCTTC; CDR3aa: CASGLQLYEQFF
j_gene: TRBJ1-5; d_gene: TRBD1; v_gene: TRBV30; abundance: NA; CDR3nt: TGTGCCTGGGGAAACCGGGACAGGGGGCCACAGCCCCAGCATTTT; CDR3aa: CAWGNRDRGPQPQHF
j_gene: TRBJ2-5; d_gene: NA; v_gene: TRBV4-1; abundance: NA; CDR3nt: TGCGCCAGCAGCCAAGGCCCGATATTACTAGTCGGAGAGACCCAGTACTTC; CDR3aa: CASSQGPILLVGETQYF
j_gene: TRBJ2-5; d_gene: TRBD2; v_gene: TRBV10-1; abundance: few; CDR3nt: TGCGCCAGCTCCGGGACTAGCGGGAGCAGAGAGACCCAGTACTTC; CDR3aa: CASSGTSGSRETQYF
j_gene: TRBJ1-6; d_gene: NA; v_gene: TRBV10-2; abundance: few; CDR3nt: TGCGCCAGCAGTGAGTCATATGTCGGGAGCTCCTATAATTCACCCCTCCACTTT; CDR3aa: CASSESYVGSSYNSPLHF
j_gene: TRBJ2-2; d_gene: NA; v_gene: TRBV7-2; abundance: many; CDR3nt: TGTGCCAGCAGCCCGGGACCTGGCGGGGAGCTGTTTTTT; CDR3aa: CASSPGPGGELFF
j_gene: TRBJ2-7; d_gene: NA; v_gene: TRBV6-6; abundance: NA; CDR3nt: TGTGCCAGCAGTTACTCATTAGCTAACTACGAGCAGTACTTC; CDR3aa: CASSYSLANYEQYF
j_gene: TRBJ1-5; d_gene: NA; v_gene: TRBV7-9; abundance: few; CDR3nt: TGTGCCAGCAGCGAGGACTTACCAGGATGGCCCCAGCATTTT; CDR3aa: CASSEDLPGWPQHF
j_gene: TRBJ1-2; d_gene: NA; v_gene: TRBV2; abundance: NA; CDR3nt: TGTGCCAGCAGTGAAGGCAGGGGTTCTAACTATGGCTACACCTTC; CDR3aa: CASSEGRGSNYGYTF
j_gene: TRBJ2-7; d_gene: NA; v_gene: TRBV11-3; abundance: NA; CDR3nt: TGTGCCAGCAGCAAAGGGACAAAAGGGCAATACGAGCAGTACTTC; CDR3aa: CASSKGTKGQYEQYF
j_gene: TRBJ2-1; d_gene: TRBD2; v_gene: TRBV29-1; abundance: NA; CDR3nt: TGCAGCGTGCCCGCCGGGACTAGCGGTTACAATGAGCAGTTCTTC; CDR3aa: CSVPAGTSGYNEQFF
j_gene: TRBJ1-6; d_gene: NA; v_gene: TRBV9; abundance: many; CDR3nt: TGTGCCAGCAGTTTGGAGGATAAGAGTAATTCACCCCTCCACTTT; CDR3aa: CASSLEDKSNSPLHF